These 5 T cell receptor beta chains share one sample of origin, sequenced in a study of T cells in Graves' hyperthyroidism and ophthalmopathy. Researchers amplified the TCR beta CDR3 regions from RNA transcripts. HTBI primers drove first-round RT-PCR of the TCR CDR3. TCRdb redid the calling of the multiplex PCR reads with MiXCR, one entry per CDR3 protein. The data contain around 720,000 distinct CDR3 sequences, roughly a third of them singletons. The sample taken for sequencing was blood. These receptors all come from a woman in her forties with Graves' hyperthyroidism.

V usage is TRBV2 and J usage is TRBJ1-5; TRBD1 is a possible D gene (5 bases). With 6 bases removed from V and 3 bases from J, the gap between germline ends came to 9 bases. The CDR3 is made up of 13 amino acids. The germline V gene encodes CDR1 SNHLY and CDR2 FYNNEI. CDR3 residues: CASRIRVNQPQHF. CDR3 DNA: TGTGCCAGCAGGATCAGGGTCAATCAGCCCCAGCATTTT.

This clonotype has more than one count but fewer than ten. The chain uses TRBV11-2 and TRBJ1-1; D is unresolved. From germline, CDR1 is SGHAT and CDR2 FQNNGV. This CDR3 has 14 residues. Trimming took 4 bases from V and 0 from J, leaving 9 bases between them. The CDR3 reads CASSSRVVNTEAFF. CDR3 sequence (DNA): TGTGCCAGCAGCTCGCGGGTAGTGAACACTGAAGCTTTCTTT.

This rearrangement joins TRBV4-1 to TRBJ2-7, with 9 nucleotides matching TRBD1. CDR1 and CDR2 from the germline V gene are MGHRA and YSYEKL. This CDR3 is built from 16 residues. V lost 3 bases, J lost 12 bases, and 18 bases stayed unmatched. The CDR3 bases are TGCGCCAGCAGCCATCTGGAACCGGGACAGGGAAGCCCTCTGTACTTC. Amino acids: CASSHLEPGQGSPLYF.

V is TRBV2 and J is TRBJ2-3; 9 bases align to TRBD1. Germline CDR1 and CDR2: SNHLY and FYNNEI. The CDR3 has 13 residues. Trimming cost V 8 bases and J 8 bases; bases outside gene matches: 8. The CDR3 region is CASRDRAFGTQYF. CDR3 DNA sequence: TGTGCCAGCCGGGACAGGGCTTTTGGTACGCAGTATTTT.

The chain has TRBV2 and TRBJ2-7; 11 bases match TRBD2. The germline V gene encodes CDR1 SNHLY and CDR2 FYNNEI. This CDR3 contains 12 residues. Germline trimming cut 8 bases from V and 7 bases from J; bases unmatched to any gene: 4. CDR3 amino acids: CASLGLAVEQYF. Written as DNA, the CDR3 is TGTGCCAGCTTGGGACTAGCGGTGGAGCAGTACTTC. The whole variable domain, remainder taken from reference TRBV2 and TRBJ2-7, is EPEVTQTPSHQVTQMGQEVILRCVPISNHLYFYWYRQILGQKVEFLVSFYNNEISEKSEIFDDQFSVERPDGSNFTLKIRSTKLEDSAMYFCASLGLAVEQYFGPGTRLTVT.